This TCR beta chain was identified during a study of shared clonotypes between healthy human individuals. Study-level background: The study enrolled a couple of women and three men aged 18 to 49. The plates for each donor numbered three CD4 naive, three CD4 memory, two CD8 naive and one CD8 memory. Study-wide points: Larger estimated richness was generally recorded for naive subsets relative to memory subsets.

The CDR3 covers 14 residues. The V end lost 2 bases, the J end lost 0 bases, and 8 bases lay between the germline ends. Germline assignment: CDR1 MDHEN and CDR2 SYDVKM. With regard to this clone: The antigen remains undetermined.

Here immunoSEQ multiplex PCR was the method, and the copy in TCRdb shows in-frame clones only, minus some. Here the sample spans about 2.1 million clones, 93% being singletons. CD8 cells regarded as naive lacked CD45RO, were positively chosen for CCR7, and omitted terminally differentiated effector memory CD45RA+ cells. Healthy HIV-negative adults with no recent acute infections or vaccinations were recruited as donors. This TCR came from a man between 18 and 35 years old in good health. Some clones in this sample may be carry-over from other donors' samples. The rearrangement uses TRBV28 and TRBJ2-7; no clear D. Sample: naive CD8+ T cells from PBMCs. As DNA, the CDR3 is TGTGCCAGCAGTTTACTCCTTCTCTCCTACGAGCAGTACTTC. This encodes CASSLLLLSYEQYF. The full variable domain, rest sourced from reference TRBV28 and TRBJ2-7, is DVKVTQSSRYLVKRTGEKVFLECVQDMDHENMFWYRQDPGLGLRLIYFSYDVKMKEKGDIPEGYSVSREKKERFSLILESASTNQTSMYLCASSLLLLSYEQYFGPGTRLTVT.